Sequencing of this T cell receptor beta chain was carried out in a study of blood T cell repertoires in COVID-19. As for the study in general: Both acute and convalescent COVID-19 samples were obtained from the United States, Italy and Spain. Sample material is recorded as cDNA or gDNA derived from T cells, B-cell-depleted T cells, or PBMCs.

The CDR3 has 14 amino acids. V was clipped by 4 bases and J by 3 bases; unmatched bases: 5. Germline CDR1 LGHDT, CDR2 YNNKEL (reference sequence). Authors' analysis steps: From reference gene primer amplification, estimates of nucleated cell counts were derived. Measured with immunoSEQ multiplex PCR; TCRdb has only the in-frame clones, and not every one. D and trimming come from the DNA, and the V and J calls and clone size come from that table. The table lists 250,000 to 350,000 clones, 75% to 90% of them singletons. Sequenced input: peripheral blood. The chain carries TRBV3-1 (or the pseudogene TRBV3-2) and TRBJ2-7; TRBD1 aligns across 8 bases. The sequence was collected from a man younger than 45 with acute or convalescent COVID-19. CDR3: CASSRTGSGYEQYF. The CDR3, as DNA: TGTGCCAGCAGCCGGACAGGGAGCGGCTACGAGCAGTACTTC.